These T cell receptor beta chains were read from a single sample in a study of blood T cell repertoires in COVID-19. Here immunoSEQ multiplex PCR was the method, and the copy in TCRdb shows in-frame clones only, minus some. This table has about 210,000 clones, about 87% appearing once. Source material: peripheral blood. The origin of the receptors is a man in his 70s with acute or convalescent COVID-19. Both conserved end residues are part of each CDR3. The D gene is left open where the match is weak. Size is stated for part of the rows, as once, few or many counts, or as a class when the clone is expanded.

>-|TRBJ2-1|TRBV7-3|-
TGTGCCAGCAGCTCGGACTGGGGGCATGAGCAGTTCTTC
CASSSDWGHEQFF
>-|TRBJ2-1|TRBV4-2|TRBD2
TGTGCCAGCAGCCAAACTAGCGGGAGGAATGAGCAGTTCTTC
CASSQTSGRNEQFF
>-|TRBJ2-2|TRBV7-8|-
TGTGCCAGCAGCTTAGGGAGCAAGGTCGGGGAGCTGTTTTTT
CASSLGSKVGELFF
>-|TRBJ2-1|TRBV12-5|TRBD2
TGTGCTAGTGGTTTCCGGGCGGGAGACAATAATGAGCAGTTCTTC
CASGFRAGDNNEQFF
>-|TRBJ2-7|TRBV6-5|-
TGTGCCAGCAGCCGGGCCAGGGTCCACACCTCCGAGCAGTACTTC
CASSRARVHTSEQYF
>-|TRBJ2-3|TRBV7-3|-
TGTGCCAGCAGCTTAAGTTGGGCTAGCGTTTTATCCACAGATACGCAGTATTTT
CASSLSWASVLSTDTQYF
>once|TRBJ1-1|TRBV7-2|-
TGTGCCAGCAGCTCCGGTCTTGTAGACTTAACTGAAGCTTTCTTT
CASSSGLVDLTEAFF
>-|TRBJ1-5|TRBV28|TRBD1
TGTGCCAGCAGAGAGTCCAGGGGGGGCAATCAGCCCCAGCATTTT
CASRESRGGNQPQHF
>-|TRBJ2-3|TRBV6-5|-
TGTGCCAGCAGTTATGATTCAGGGGCTCACACAGATACGCAGTATTTT
CASSYDSGAHTDTQYF
>-|TRBJ2-3|TRBV7-9|-
TGTGCCAGCGGGGGGGACAAAGTCACAGATACGCAGTATTTT
CASGGDKVTDTQYF